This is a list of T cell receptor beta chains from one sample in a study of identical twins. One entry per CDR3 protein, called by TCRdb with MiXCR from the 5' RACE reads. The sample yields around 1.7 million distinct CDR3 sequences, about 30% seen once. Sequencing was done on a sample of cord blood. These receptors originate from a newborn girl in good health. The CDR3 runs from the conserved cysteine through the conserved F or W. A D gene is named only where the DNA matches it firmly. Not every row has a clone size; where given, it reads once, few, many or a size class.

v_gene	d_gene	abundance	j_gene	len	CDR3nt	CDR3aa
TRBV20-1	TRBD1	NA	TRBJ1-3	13	TGCAGTGCCGACAGGGTTGGGTGGAACACCATATATTTT	CSADRVGWNTIYF
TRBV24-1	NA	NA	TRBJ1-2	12	TGTGCCACCAGTGATGGGTTTGTTGGCTACACCTTC	CATSDGFVGYTF
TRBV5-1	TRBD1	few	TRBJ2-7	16	TGCGCCAGCAGCCTAACCCGGACAGGGCTAACCTACGAGCAGTACTTC	CASSLTRTGLTYEQYF
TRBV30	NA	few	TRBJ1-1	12	TGTGCCTCCCTAGGGGGGCAGGGTGAAGCTTTCTTT	CASLGGQGEAFF
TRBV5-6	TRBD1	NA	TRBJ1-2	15	TGTGCCAGCAGCTTTTCACAGGGGGCCCGCTATGGCTACACCTTC	CASSFSQGARYGYTF
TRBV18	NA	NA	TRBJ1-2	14	TGTGCCAGCTCACCATTAGGACAGCCCTATGGCTACACCTTC	CASSPLGQPYGYTF
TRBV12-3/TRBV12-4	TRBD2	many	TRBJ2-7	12	TGTGCCAGCACCTCCAGCGGGAGGGAGCAGTACTTC	CASTSSGREQYF
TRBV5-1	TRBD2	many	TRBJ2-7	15	TGTGCCAGCAGCTTAGGGCTAGCGGACTCCTACGAGCAGTACTTC	CASSLGLADSYEQYF
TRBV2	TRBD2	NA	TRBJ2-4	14	TGTGCCAGCCCGACTAGCGGGGAGGCTAGTGAGCAGTACTTC	CASPTSGEASEQYF
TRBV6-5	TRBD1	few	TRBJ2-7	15	TGTGCCAGCAGTTATGGACAGGGGGCTCTCTACGAGCAGTACTTC	CASSYGQGALYEQYF
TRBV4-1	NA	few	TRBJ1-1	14	TGCGCCAGCAGCCAACGGCAAAGAGACACTGAAGTTTTCTTT	CASSQRQRDTEVFF
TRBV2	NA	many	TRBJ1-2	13	TGTGCCAGCAGTGAAGGCGGACACTATGGCTACACCTTC	CASSEGGHYGYTF
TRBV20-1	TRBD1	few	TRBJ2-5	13	TGCAGTGCTGAGGGACAGGGGAGGGAGACCCAGTACTTC	CSAEGQGRETQYF
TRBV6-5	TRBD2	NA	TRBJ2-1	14	TGTGCCAGCACAACTAGCGGGGCCCGGGATGAGCAGTTCTTC	CASTTSGARDEQFF
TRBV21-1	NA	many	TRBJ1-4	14	TGTGCCAGCTGGGCCGGACGGCTTAGTGAAAAACTGTTTTTT	CASWAGRLSEKLFF
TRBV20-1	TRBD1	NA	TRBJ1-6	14	TGCAGTGCTAGAGTAGGACAGGGCAATTCACCCCTCCACTTT	CSARVGQGNSPLHF
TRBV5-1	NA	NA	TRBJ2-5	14	TGCGCCAGCAGCTTTCCGGACGGGCAAGAGACCCAGTACTTC	CASSFPDGQETQYF
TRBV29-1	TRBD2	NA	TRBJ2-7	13	TGCAGCGTTGTGGGCGGGAGGAGCGACGAGCAGTACTTC	CSVVGGRSDEQYF